This T cell receptor (beta chain) appears in the sequencing data of a study of blood T cell repertoires in COVID-19. Study overall: From the United States, Italy and Spain came samples of acute and convalescent COVID-19.

Which cohort a participant joined came from the clinical history participants gave. The method was immunoSEQ multiplex PCR; TCRdb's version includes in-frame clones alone and lacks a portion of them. The table shows about 190,000 clones, with about four fifths occurring only once. The origin of this receptor is a woman in her twenties or thirties who had recovered from COVID-19. The sample taken for sequencing was PBMCs or T cells enriched from blood (not recorded which).

Here the CDR3 reads CASNSPTGAIQETQYF. As DNA, the CDR3 is TGTGCCAGCAATAGCCCGACAGGGGCCATCCAAGAGACCCAGTACTTC. The rearrangement links TRBV2 to TRBJ2-5; 8 positions match TRBD1. The CDR3 extends over 16 amino acids. Germline CDR1 and CDR2: SNHLY and FYNNEI. The J segment lost 1 base and the V segment lost 7 bases, leaving 11 bases of the junction unmatched. Full variable domain (outside the CDR3, taken from reference TRBV2 and TRBJ2-5): EPEVTQTPSHQVTQMGQEVILRCVPISNHLYFYWYRQILGQKVEFLVSFYNNEISEKSEIFDDQFSVERPDGSNFTLKIRSTKLEDSAMYFCASNSPTGAIQETQYFGPGTRLLVL.